Below, 4 T cell receptor beta chains from the same sample are listed, as sequenced in a study of breast tumors, draining lymph nodes, adjacent tissues. TCRdb re-analysed the multiplex PCR reads in MiXCR, keeping a single row per CDR3 protein. The sample contains 200,000 or so distinct CDR3 sequences, roughly 31% of which appear only once. Samples came from axillary lymph nodes draining the breast cancer. The sequencing input was axillary lymph node tissue. These TCRs come from a female donor with breast cancer. Some clones in this sample may be carry-over from other donors' samples.

This clonotype was detected ten times or more. The chain joins TRBV20-1 to TRBJ2-1; 8 bases agree with TRBD2. V gave up 4 bases and J gave up 4 bases; unmatched junction bases: 3. The CDR3 is 13 residues long. Germline CDR1 and CDR2: DFQATT and SNEGSKA (reference sequence). The CDR3 sequence: CSAIRGGYNEQFF. The CDR3 DNA is TGCAGTGCTATCCGGGGGGGATACAATGAGCAGTTCTTC.

This clonotype was counted ten times or more. The CDR3 region is CSAREGGFMDSPLHF. For the CDR3, the DNA is TGCAGTGCTAGAGAAGGGGGGTTTATGGATTCACCCCTCCACTTT. This chain uses TRBV20-1 with TRBJ1-6, with D possibly being TRBD1 (6 bases). Deletions cut 0 bases from V and 8 bases from J, with 14 bases between. This CDR3 spans 15 amino acids. Germline CDR1 and CDR2: DFQATT and SNEGSKA (reference sequence).

This clonotype was seen a handful of times. The chain recombines TRBV2 with TRBJ1-4, with TRBD1 as a possible D gene (5 bases). In germline, CDR1 is SNHLY, CDR2 FYNNEI. Trimming left V 7 bases short and J 6 bases short, with 15 bases between. The CDR3 is made up of 14 amino acids. The chain's CDR3 is CASTPGRVDEKLFF. CDR3 nucleotides: TGTGCCAGCACGCCAGGCAGGGTGGATGAAAAACTGTTTTTT.

In this sample, this clonotype turned up many times. The chain carries TRBV7-2 and TRBJ1-5, with a weak D call TRBD1 (6 bases). The CDR3 extends over 16 amino acids. V lost 1 base and J 4 bases, leaving 14 bases between the germline ends. Germline V gene data show CDR1 as SGHTA and CDR2 as FQGNSA. CDR3 in amino acids: CASSLEGGIRNQPQHF. As DNA, the CDR3 is TGTGCCAGCAGCTTAGAAGGGGGTATACGGAATCAGCCCCAGCATTTT.